Listed below are T cell receptor beta chains from one sample, sequenced in a study of CD4 T cells in relation to SARS-CoV-2 and coronaviruses. These receptors have no identified antigens. The protocol was immunoSEQ multiplex PCR, while the TCRdb copy is restricted to in-frame clones and leaves out a portion. Altogether around 22,000 clones are present, approximately 72% being singletons, with the ten largest covering approximately 13%. The sample consisted of CD4+ T cells from PBMCs, cultured in vitro. The receptor set was obtained from a human donor in good health. Both conserved end residues are part of each CDR3. D genes are given only for firm matches. Clone size appears in some rows only: once, few, many, or a class for an expanded clone.

clone_size	v_call	j_call	d_call	cdr3_nt	cdr3_aa
-	TRBV11-1	TRBJ2-7	TRBD1	TGTGCCAGCAGCCCCAGGACAGGGAACTACGAGCAGTACTTC	CASSPRTGNYEQYF
-	TRBV18	TRBJ2-1	-	TGTGCCAGCTCACCGAGTAGGGATGAGCAGTTCTTC	CASSPSRDEQFF
-	TRBV28	TRBJ1-5	-	TGTGCCAGCAGTTTACATATTAGCAATCAGCCCCAGCATTTT	CASSLHISNQPQHF
-	TRBV4-1	TRBJ2-6	-	TGCGCCAGCAGCCCCGGGGGGGCGACAGGGAATGGGGCCAACGTCCTGACTTTC	CASSPGGATGNGANVLTF
-	TRBV11-2	TRBJ1-1	-	TGTGCCAGCAGCTTAGCATTTCGGAACACTGAAGCTTTCTTT	CASSLAFRNTEAFF
-	TRBV2	TRBJ2-7	-	TGTGCCAGCAGGGACGGGACTTATCTTTACGAGCAGTACTTC	CASRDGTYLYEQYF
-	TRBV20-1	TRBJ2-3	-	TGCAGTGCTAGAGGCCGGGGGGCGTATTTT	CSARGRGAYF
-	TRBV2	TRBJ1-1	TRBD1	TGTGCCAGCAGTGAACAGGGGGCGACTGAAGCTTTCTTT	CASSEQGATEAFF
-	TRBV5-1	TRBJ2-1	TRBD2	TGCGCCAGCAGCTCAGCTGAGTGGGCCTCTAGCGGTTACAATGAGCAGTTCTTC	CASSSAEWASSGYNEQFF
-	TRBV28	TRBJ2-7	TRBD2	TGTGCCACCCGACTAGCGGCAACGGCCGCAGTTTCCTACGAGCAGTACTTC	CATRLAATAAVSYEQYF
few	TRBV6-5	TRBJ2-2	-	TGTGCCAGCACCTGGGGGCGGGAGTTGACCGGGGAGCTGTTTTTT	CASTWGRELTGELFF
-	TRBV6-6	TRBJ2-7	-	TGTGCCAGCAGGGGGTTATCGGAGGGCGCGTACGAGCAGTACTTC	CASRGLSEGAYEQYF
-	TRBV6-5	TRBJ1-1	-	TGTGCCAGCAGTTACCACAGGGAGAACACTGAAGCTTTCTTT	CASSYHRENTEAFF
-	TRBV27	TRBJ1-1	-	TGTGCCAGCAGAAGGGAGCAGACCACTGAAGCTTTCTTT	CASRREQTTEAFF
-	TRBV18	TRBJ1-2	-	TGTGCCAGCTCACCGACAGATACTAACTATGGCTACACCTTC	CASSPTDTNYGYTF
-	TRBV6-5	TRBJ2-5	-	TGTGCCAGCAAGGGCACGCAAGAGACCCAGTACTTC	CASKGTQETQYF
-	TRBV6-1	TRBJ2-3	-	TGTGCCAGCAGTGAAGAGGGACTCCTTCCGAGAGATACGCAGTATTTT	CASSEEGLLPRDTQYF
-	TRBV30	TRBJ2-3	-	TGTGCCTGGAGACGAACGGGACACCAGAGCACAGATACGCAGTATTTT	CAWRRTGHQSTDTQYF
-	TRBV11-2	TRBJ2-5	TRBD2	TGTGCCAGCAGCCGGGAGGACCAAGAGACCCAGTACTTC	CASSREDQETQYF
-	TRBV11-1	TRBJ1-1	-	TGTGCCAGCAGTATGCACAGCTATCCTTATGAAGCTTTCTTT	CASSMHSYPYEAFF
-	TRBV27	TRBJ2-1	TRBD2	TGTGCCAGCAGTTTAAATGGACTGCGACTAGCGCTTGACAATGAGCAGTTCTTC	CASSLNGLRLALDNEQFF
-	TRBV5-1	TRBJ2-7	TRBD1	TGCGCCAGCAGCTTGGAAGCAGGGGGTTACGAGCAGTACTTC	CASSLEAGGYEQYF
-	TRBV7-3	TRBJ2-5	TRBD1	TGTGCCAGCGCACGGGACAGGCAAGAGACCCAGTACTTC	CASARDRQETQYF
once	TRBV11-3	TRBJ2-1	-	TGTGCCAGCAGCTTAGATGCCGGACACTACAATGAGCAGTTCTTC	CASSLDAGHYNEQFF
-	TRBV29-1	TRBJ1-1	-	TGCAGCGTTGTAGGCGGGACTGAAGCTTTCTTT	CSVVGGTEAFF
-	TRBV14	TRBJ1-1	-	TGTGCCAGCAGCCAACGAACGGTAGCGGCTGAAGCTTTCTTT	CASSQRTVAAEAFF
-	TRBV20-1	TRBJ2-7	-	TGCAGTGCTAGTTTAGCGAACGAGCAGTACTTC	CSASLANEQYF
-	TRBV4-1	TRBJ2-4	TRBD1	TGCGCCAGCAGCCGAGGGGGCTCCGAAAACATTCAGTACTTC	CASSRGGSENIQYF
-	TRBV19	TRBJ1-5	TRBD1	TGTGCCAGCACCGACAGGGATCAGCCCCAGCATTTT	CASTDRDQPQHF
-	TRBV7-2	TRBJ2-5	-	TGTGCCAGCAGTAAAAGGGGTCTCTGGGAGACCCAGTACTTC	CASSKRGLWETQYF
-	TRBV7-9	TRBJ1-5	-	TGTGCCAGCAGCCTGACTAATCAGCCCCAGCATTTT	CASSLTNQPQHF
few	TRBV2	TRBJ1-1	-	TGTGCCGGCCACAGGGAGTTCACTGAAGCTTTCTTT	CAGHREFTEAFF
-	TRBV12-3/TRBV12-4	TRBJ2-1	-	TGTGCCAGCAGTTTAGCTGTGGTAGTGCAGTTCTTC	CASSLAVVVQFF
-	TRBV18	TRBJ2-1	TRBD2	TGTGCCAGCTCACCTCCAGGGCGGGAGGTCTACAATGAGCAGTTCTTC	CASSPPGREVYNEQFF
-	TRBV2	TRBJ2-7	TRBD1	TGTGCCAGCAGTGAAGCCAGACAGGGCCCCTACGAGCAGTACTTC	CASSEARQGPYEQYF
-	TRBV5-1	TRBJ2-7	TRBD2	TGCGCCAGCAGCCTTTGGACTAGCGGGAAGGTCGACCTAGATTACGAGCAGTACTTC	CASSLWTSGKVDLDYEQYF
-	TRBV30	TRBJ1-1	-	TGTGCCTGGAGTGTGGGCGGACTGAACACTGAAGCTTTCTTT	CAWSVGGLNTEAFF
few	TRBV5-1	TRBJ1-4	TRBD1	TGCGCCAGCAGCCCAGGACAGGACTACGAAAAACTGTTTTTT	CASSPGQDYEKLFF